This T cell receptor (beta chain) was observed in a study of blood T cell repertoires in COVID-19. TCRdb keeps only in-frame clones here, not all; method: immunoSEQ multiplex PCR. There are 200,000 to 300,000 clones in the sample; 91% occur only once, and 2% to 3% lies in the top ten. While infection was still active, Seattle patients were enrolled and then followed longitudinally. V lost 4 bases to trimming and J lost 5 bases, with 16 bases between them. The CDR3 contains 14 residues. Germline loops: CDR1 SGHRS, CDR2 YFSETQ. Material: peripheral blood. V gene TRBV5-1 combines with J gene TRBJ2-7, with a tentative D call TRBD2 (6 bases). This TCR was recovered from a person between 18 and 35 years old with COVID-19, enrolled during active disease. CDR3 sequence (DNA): TGCGCCAGCAGCCCGTACGGGGGAAGGGACGAGCAGTACTTC. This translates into CASSPYGGRDEQYF.